A single T cell receptor (beta chain) is shown here with its context. These data are taken from a study of T cell changes during pregnancy in multiple sclerosis. Some clones are missing from TCRdb's copy, which holds only in-frame ones; the method was immunoSEQ multiplex PCR. The sample holds almost 55,000 clones, about nine tenths seen once. Germline values: CDR1 SEHNR, CDR2 FQNEAQ (reference sequence). Losses at the gene ends were 1 base for V and 5 bases for J; bases not matched to a gene: 7. This CDR3 comprises 16 residues. V usage is TRBV7-9 and J usage is TRBJ1-2; 10 bases line up with TRBD1. The TCR sequence derives from a female donor with multiple sclerosis, enrolled in a pregnancy study. Sequenced here: CD8+ T cells from peripheral blood mononuclear cells, sampled before pregnancy. Here the CDR3 reads CASSLVSGQGRYGYTF. CDR3 DNA sequence: TGTGCCAGCAGCTTAGTTTCGGGACAGGGGCGTTATGGCTACACCTTC.